The subject of this entry is one TCR beta chain. Its target is not known. This CDR3 spans 16 amino acids. Losses at the gene ends were 3 bases for V and 3 bases for J; bases not matched to a gene: 8. CDR1 and CDR2 (germline): SGHRS, YFSETQ. PBMCs were stained for CD3, CD4 and CD8, and CD4+ and CD8+ T cells were sorted. This sample stems from a study of CD8+ T cells in alopecia areata. Reverse transcription of extracted RNA yielded cDNA, which provided the sequencing template. Clones were read by immunoSEQ multiplex PCR, and TCRdb kept only the in-frame ones, dropping some. Altogether 150,000 or so clones are present, roughly 50% being singletons, with the ten largest covering less than 5%. Study findings and constraints: TCRs were shared less clearly across patients than in mice, possibly for HLA-related reasons. Sequencing of scalp samples also captures resident alphabeta T cells of normal skin. Across lesional scalp, and particularly alopecia totalis/universalis, clonality surpassed that of normal scalp.

V usage is TRBV5-1 and J usage is TRBJ2-2; TRBD2 matches 7 bases. Sequencing was performed on CD4+ T cells sorted from blood. This receptor was obtained from a human donor in good health. DNA for the CDR3: TGCGCCAGCAGCTCGACCAGCGGGACTTACACCGGGGAGCTGTTTTTT. Encoded protein: CASSSTSGTYTGELFF. The variable domain in full, with the rest retrieved from reference TRBV5-1 and TRBJ2-2, is KAGVTQTPRYLIKTRGQQVTLSCSPISGHRSVSWYQQTPGQGLQFLFEYFSETQRNKGNFPGRFSGRQFSNSRSEMNVSTLELGDSALYLCASSSTSGTYTGELFFGEGSRLTVL.